This entry lists 21 T cell receptor beta chains sequenced from one sample in a study of regulatory T cells in long-lasting Graves disease. iRepertoire HTBI primers and Arm-PCR of CDR3 regions built TCR beta libraries. One entry per CDR3 protein, called by TCRdb with MiXCR from the multiplex PCR reads. The data show about 420,000 distinct CDR3 sequences, about a sixth seen once. As for time point: newly diagnosed GD, antithyroid drugs for less than 3 months. From PBMCs, RNA was extracted and then used to make the TCR library. These same records also appear under a second study, on T cells in Graves' hyperthyroidism and ophthalmopathy.

This material consisted of peripheral blood mononuclear cells (PBMCs), taken at new diagnosis, from a patient treated with antithyroid drugs. These receptors were collected from a woman under 30 with Graves disease.

Concerning this clonotype: Likely a read error: the CDR3 ends without its conserved phenylalanine or tryptophan. V gene TRBV20-1 combines with J gene TRBJ2-7; D possibly uses TRBD1 or TRBD2 (5 bases each). The CDR3 is 15 amino acids. Deletions cut 5 bases from V and 3 bases from J, with 20 bases between. Germline V gene sequence: CDR1 DFQATT, CDR2 SNEGSKA (reference sequence). In DNA, the CDR3 is TGCAGTGCTCTACCCCCCGGGACCGTGGACTACGAGCAGTACTCC. This codes for CSALPPGTVDYEQYS.

This clonotype was found many times. V and J are TRBV29-1 and TRBJ2-7; 8 nucleotides agree with TRBD1. Germline CDR1 SQVTM, CDR2 ANQGSEA. The CDR3 runs to 15 residues. V dropped 3 bases and J dropped 2; count of bases not matched to a gene: 9. CDR3 in amino acids: CSVDLGGTGAYEQYF. CDR3 coding DNA: TGCAGCGTTGACCTTGGGGGGACAGGAGCCTACGAGCAGTACTTC.

The chain links TRBV7-9 to TRBJ2-1; 7 bases are a match to TRBD2. V shed 2 bases, J shed 5 bases, and the junction held 6 bases outside the gene matches. Germline CDR1 is SEHNR and CDR2 is FQNEAQ (reference sequence). The CDR3 length is 15 residues. Here the CDR3 DNA reads TGTGCCAGCAGCTTATCGCGGGAGATGGACAATGAGCAGTTCTTC. Its translation: CASSLSREMDNEQFF.

Ten or more counts support this clonotype. This sequence joins TRBV9 and TRBJ2-1; 12 bases fit TRBD2. CDR1 is SGDLS, CDR2 YYNGEE, per germline. The V and J ends lost 4 bases and 8 bases, in that order; junction bases with no gene match: 13. This CDR3 has 17 amino acids. CDR3 DNA sequence: TGTGCCAGCAGCCCCATAGATCGACTAGCGGGAGTCTATGAGCAGTTCTTC. Translation gives CASSPIDRLAGVYEQFF. Together with reference TRBV9 and TRBJ2-1, the CDR3 gives the full variable domain: DSGVTQTPKHLITATGQRVTLRCSPRSGDLSVYWYQQSLDQGLQFLIQYYNGEERAKGNILERFSAQQFPDLHSELNLSSLELGDSALYFCASSPIDRLAGVYEQFFGPGTRLTVL.

The chain employs TRBV6-1 and TRBJ2-7; TRBD1 agrees at 9 bases. V dropped 5 bases and J dropped 5; count of bases not matched to a gene: 10. The CDR3 spans 15 residues. Looked up from germline, CDR1 is MNHNS and CDR2 is SASEGT. The CDR3 DNA is TGTGCCAGCAGTCTAACCGGGACAGGGAATCACGAGCAGTACTTC. This codes for CASSLTGTGNHEQYF.

The table lists this clonotype with a few counts. The V call is TRBV20-1, the J call TRBJ1-2; D uncertain. CDR1 and CDR2 from the germline V gene are DFQATT and SNEGSKA (reference sequence). This CDR3 region has 12 residues. Trimming stripped 0 bases from V and 2 bases from J, with 4 bases between. The CDR3 DNA reads as TGCAGTGCTAGAGATCTAAACTATGGCTACACCTTC. It specifies CSARDLNYGYTF.

The chain has TRBV28 and TRBJ1-4; possibly TRBD1 for D (5 bases). The CDR3 runs 15 residues. Germline values: CDR1 MDHEN, CDR2 SYDVKM. V was trimmed by 4 bases and J by 4 bases, leaving 13 bases between them. CDR3 region: CASSSVGDLNEKLFF. The CDR3 DNA reads as TGTGCCAGCAGTTCAGTAGGGGATCTTAATGAAAAACTGTTTTTT.

This clonotype was observed many times. The chain uses TRBV7-2 and TRBJ1-5; maybe TRBD1 (5 bases). The CDR3 spans 13 residues. CDR1 SGHTA and CDR2 FQGNSA come from the germline V gene. V was shortened by 6 bases and J by 6 bases, with 12 bases between the two germline ends. The DNA of the CDR3 is TGTGCCAGCAGTTCGCAGGGTGGTCAGCCCCAGCATTTT. This sequence encodes CASSSQGGQPQHF.

The V gene is TRBV5-1, the J gene TRBJ1-4; D gene ambiguous. Germline CDR1 and CDR2: SGHRS and YFSETQ. The CDR3 is 17 amino acids. V lost 2 bases and J lost 7, with 21 bases in between. The CDR3 nucleotides are TGCGCCAGCAGCTTCTCTGGACCGGGGAATCCCCGTGAAAAACTGTTTTTT. Encoded protein: CASSFSGPGNPREKLFF.

This clonotype was recorded at least ten times. The V and J genes are TRBV3-1 and TRBJ2-3; D unclear. TRBJ1-1 explains the end of the DNA better; the J call may be wrong. Per germline, CDR1 LGHDT and CDR2 YNNKEL (reference sequence). The CDR3 is 14 amino acids. The CDR3 coding sequence is TGTGCCAGCAGCCAATTGGAGAACAAGGGAAAAGCTTTCTTT. It specifies CASSQLENKGKAFF.

This clonotype was detected many times. The gene calls are TRBV11-3 and TRBJ1-5; 8 bases map to TRBD1. V dropped 3 bases and J dropped 3; count of bases not matched to a gene: 1. This CDR3 is built from 14 residues. The germline gives CDR1 SGHNT, CDR2 YENEEA. CDR3 sequence: CASSLTGANQPQHF. CDR3 nucleotide sequence: TGTGCCAGCAGCTTGACAGGGGCCAATCAGCCCCAGCATTTT.

This clonotype appeared many times. CDR3 DNA: TGCAGCGTTGGCCATGGGGGGACAGGGGTTCACGAGCAGTACTTC. Its translation: CSVGHGGTGVHEQYF. The chain carries TRBV29-1 and TRBJ2-7; 10 positions match TRBD1. CDR3 length equals 15 residues. V lost 4 bases, J lost 5 bases, and 11 bases stayed unmatched. Per the germline V gene, CDR1 is SQVTM and CDR2 is ANQGSEA.

This clonotype has ten or more counts. At one end the junction does not follow the germline gene, possibly because of a read error. The chain links TRBV5-1 to TRBJ2-3; no clear D gene. The CDR3 extends over 16 amino acids. Germline CDR1 is SGHRS and CDR2 is YFSETQ. The CDR3 DNA sequence: TGTGCCAGCAGCGACCTGGACCCCCCTAGCACAGATACGCAGTATTTT. Encoded protein: CASSDLDPPSTDTQYF.

The chain has TRBV6-1 and TRBJ2-5, with 8 bases that match TRBD2. This CDR3 contains 15 residues. Losses at the gene ends were 6 bases for V and 5 bases for J; bases not matched to a gene: 11. From germline, CDR1 is MNHNS and CDR2 SASEGT. Written as DNA, the CDR3 is TGTGCCAGCAGCTTGTCAGCGGGAGCGTGGGAGACCCAGTACTTC. Residues: CASSLSAGAWETQYF.

This clonotype was seen only a few times. This CDR3 is CASSFNSYNSPLHF. In DNA, the CDR3 is TGTGCCAGCAGTTTTAACAGTTATAATTCACCCCTCCACTTT. The genes are TRBV12-3 or TRBV12-4 and TRBJ1-6; unclear D gene. The length of the CDR3 is 14 residues. Trimming shortened V by 3 bases and J by 4 bases, and 7 bases separated the two germline ends.

This clonotype was seen only a few times. The rearrangement links TRBV2 to TRBJ2-3; D possibly matches TRBD1 or TRBD2 (5 bases each). The germline V gene encodes CDR1 SNHLY and CDR2 FYNNEI. CDR3 size: 14 residues. V was clipped by 10 bases and J by 0 bases, with 14 bases between them. The CDR3 protein is CAIEGLSSTDTQYF. As DNA, the CDR3 is TGTGCCATTGAGGGGCTGTCTAGCACAGATACGCAGTATTTT.

This clonotype was seen at least ten times. The genes are TRBV5-1 and TRBJ2-5; no firm D call. V lost 2 bases and J 3 bases, leaving 14 bases between the germline ends. This CDR3 is built from 15 residues. CDR1 is SGHRS and CDR2 is YFSETQ in the germline V gene. The CDR3 DNA is TGCGCCAGCAGCTTAGGAGTTAGTTCAGAAGAGACCCAGTACTTC. This translates into CASSLGVSSEETQYF.

This clonotype was seen at least ten times. The chain employs TRBV5-5 and TRBJ1-1; D gene ambiguous. V lost 0 bases to trimming and J lost 2 bases, with 11 bases between them. In germline, CDR1 is SGHKS, CDR2 YYEKEE (reference sequence). The CDR3 loop spans 15 amino acids. CDR3 in amino acids: CASSLGLQVNTEAFF. The CDR3 DNA is TGTGCCAGCAGCTTGGGACTTCAGGTAAACACTGAAGCTTTCTTT. The full variable domain, rest sourced from reference TRBV5-5 and TRBJ1-1, is DAGVTQSPTHLIKTRGQQVTLRCSPISGHKSVSWYQQVLGQGPQFIFQYYEKEERGRGNFPDRFSARQFPNYSSELNVNALLLGDSALYLCASSLGLQVNTEAFFGQGTRLTVV.

This clonotype was seen a handful of times. The chain carries TRBV4-3 and TRBJ2-7, with D possibly being TRBD1 (5 bases). The CDR3 runs to 14 residues. Looked up from germline, CDR1 is LGHNA and CDR2 is YSLEER. Trimming cost V 0 bases and J 3 bases, with 9 bases left between them. The CDR3 DNA reads as TGCGCCAGCAGCCAAGATGACAGAAACTACGAGCAGTACTTC. Encoded protein: CASSQDDRNYEQYF.

The chain combines TRBV29-1 with TRBJ2-3, with D perhaps given as TRBD1 or TRBD2 (5 bases each). Per germline, CDR1 SQVTM and CDR2 ANQGSEA. Trimming cost V 4 bases and J 8 bases, with 13 bases left between them. The CDR3 has 12 residues. CDR3 in amino acids: CSVVWDATTQYF. CDR3 in DNA: TGCAGCGTTGTATGGGACGCCACTACGCAGTATTTT.

This clonotype was detected many times. The genes are TRBV28 and TRBJ2-7; 9 bases line up with TRBD1. Germline V CDR1 and CDR2: MDHEN, SYDVKM. With 7 bases clipped from V and 4 bases from J, the junction kept 8 bases outside the gene matches. The CDR3 contains 14 residues. The CDR3 region is CASIEQGAFYEQYF. The DNA for the CDR3 is TGTGCCAGCATCGAACAGGGGGCATTTTACGAGCAGTACTTC.